This entry describes one T cell receptor (beta chain). This specimen belongs to a study of patients and donors after allogeneic stem cell transplantation. Trimming shortened V by 4 bases and J by 0 bases, and 13 bases separated the two germline ends. The CDR3 has 17 residues. Germline V gene data show CDR1 as SNHLY and CDR2 as FYNNEI. MiXCR was run by TCRdb on the RT-PCR reads, yielding one entry per CDR3 protein. The top ten clones hold roughly 27% of a sample with 100,000 to 130,000 distinct CDR3 sequences, around 38% of them seen once. The sample was blood, either unsorted or a sorted T cell fraction (not recorded which). This TCR came from a human donor who was either an allogeneic HSCT recipient or a stem cell or donor lymphocyte infusion donor (not recorded which). It is not recorded whose cells these are; they may come from a transplant donor. The gene calls are TRBV2 and TRBJ1-6; no clear D gene. The CDR3 DNA follows: TGTGCCAGCAGTGCGGGAGGTCCGAGCTCCTATAATTCACCCCTCCACTTT. This sequence encodes CASSAGGPSSYNSPLHF.